This paragraph covers one TCR beta chain sequence. What it binds is not known. Using immunoSEQ multiplex PCR, the repertoire was profiled, and TCRdb retains in-frame clones only, with some absent. The sample gives fewer than 6,500 clones, 80% to 95% of which show up once; under 2% is in the top ten. This sample is drawn from a study of chemoradiotherapy in HPV16-positive cancers. General study findings and limits: During treatment, candidate HPV-specific clones and E7-related motifs expanded in tumor. Functional assays defining HPV-specific T cells used only a couple of HPV16-positive patients. HPV-responsive T-cell expansion during chemoradiotherapy was linked to improved recurrence-free survival in HPV16-positive patients.

The CDR3 sequence is 16 residues long. Germline lookup yields CDR1 LNHDA and CDR2 SQIVND (reference sequence). The V segment lost 7 bases and the J segment 6 bases; nucleotides outside the gene matches: 17. The source was blood, collected from a patient who underwent chemoradiotherapy. This sequence originates from a human donor with HPV-associated anogenital cancer. The genes are TRBV19 and TRBJ2-7; the match to TRBD2 covers 8 bases. The CDR3, as DNA: TGTGCCAGTACCCATCGGGTAAACGGGGGGGCCGGCGAGCAGTACTTC. It codes for CASTHRVNGGAGEQYF.